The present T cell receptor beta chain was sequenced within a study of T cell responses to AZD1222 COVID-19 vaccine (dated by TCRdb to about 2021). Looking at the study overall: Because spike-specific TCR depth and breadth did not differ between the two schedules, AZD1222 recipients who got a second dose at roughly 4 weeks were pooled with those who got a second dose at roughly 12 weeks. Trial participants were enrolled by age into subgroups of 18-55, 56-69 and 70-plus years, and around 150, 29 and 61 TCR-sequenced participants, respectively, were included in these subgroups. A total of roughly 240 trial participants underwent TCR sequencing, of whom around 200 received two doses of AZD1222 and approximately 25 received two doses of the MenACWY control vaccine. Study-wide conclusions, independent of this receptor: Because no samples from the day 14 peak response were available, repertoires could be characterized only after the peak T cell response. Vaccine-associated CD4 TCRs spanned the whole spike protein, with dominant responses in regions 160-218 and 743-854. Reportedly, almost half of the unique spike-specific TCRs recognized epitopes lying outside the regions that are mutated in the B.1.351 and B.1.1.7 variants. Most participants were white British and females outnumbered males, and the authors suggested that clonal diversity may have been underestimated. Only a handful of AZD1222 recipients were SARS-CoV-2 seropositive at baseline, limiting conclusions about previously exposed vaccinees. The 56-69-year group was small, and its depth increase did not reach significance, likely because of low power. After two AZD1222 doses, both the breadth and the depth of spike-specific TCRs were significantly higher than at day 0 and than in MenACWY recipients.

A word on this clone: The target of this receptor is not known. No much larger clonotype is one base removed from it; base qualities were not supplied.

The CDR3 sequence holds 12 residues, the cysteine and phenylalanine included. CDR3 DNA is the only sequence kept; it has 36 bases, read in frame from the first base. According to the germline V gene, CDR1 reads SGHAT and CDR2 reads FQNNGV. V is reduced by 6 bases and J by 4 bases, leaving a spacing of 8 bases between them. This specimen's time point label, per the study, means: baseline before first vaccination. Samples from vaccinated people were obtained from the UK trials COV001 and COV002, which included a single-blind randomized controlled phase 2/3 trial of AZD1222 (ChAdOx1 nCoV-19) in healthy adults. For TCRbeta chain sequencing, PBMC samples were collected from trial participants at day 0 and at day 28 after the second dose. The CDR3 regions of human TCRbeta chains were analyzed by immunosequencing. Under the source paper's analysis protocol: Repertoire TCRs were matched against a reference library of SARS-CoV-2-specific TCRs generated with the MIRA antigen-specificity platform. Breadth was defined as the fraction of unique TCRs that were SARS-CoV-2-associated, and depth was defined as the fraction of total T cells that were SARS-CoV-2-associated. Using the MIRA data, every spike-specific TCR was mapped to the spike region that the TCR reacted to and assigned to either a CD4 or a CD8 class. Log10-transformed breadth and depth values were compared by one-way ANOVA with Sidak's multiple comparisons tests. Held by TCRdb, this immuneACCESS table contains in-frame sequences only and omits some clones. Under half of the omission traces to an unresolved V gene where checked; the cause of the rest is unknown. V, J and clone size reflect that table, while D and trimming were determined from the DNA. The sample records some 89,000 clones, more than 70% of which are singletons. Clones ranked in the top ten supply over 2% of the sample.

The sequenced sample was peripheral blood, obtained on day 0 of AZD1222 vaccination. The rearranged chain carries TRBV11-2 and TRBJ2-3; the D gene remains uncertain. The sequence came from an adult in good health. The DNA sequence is TGTGCCAGCAGGAGACTGTCAGATACGCAGTATTTT. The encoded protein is CASRRLSDTQYF.